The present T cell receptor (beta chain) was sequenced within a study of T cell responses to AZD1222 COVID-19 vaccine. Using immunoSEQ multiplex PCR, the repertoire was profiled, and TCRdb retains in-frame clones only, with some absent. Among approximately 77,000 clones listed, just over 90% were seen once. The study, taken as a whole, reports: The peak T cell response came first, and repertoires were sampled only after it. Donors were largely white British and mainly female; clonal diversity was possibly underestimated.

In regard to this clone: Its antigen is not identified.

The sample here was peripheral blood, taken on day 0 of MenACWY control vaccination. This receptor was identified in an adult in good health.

CDR3 sequence reads: CASSLGGGGANVLTF. Here the CDR3 DNA reads TGTGCCAGCAGCTTAGGGGGTGGCGGGGCCAACGTCCTGACTTTC. The V call is TRBV7-2, the J call TRBJ2-6; D not resolved. V lost 1 base and J lost 4, with 8 bases in between. The CDR3 runs to 15 residues. The germline V gene encodes CDR1 SGHTA and CDR2 FQGNSA.